This entry is about one T cell receptor beta chain. The target antigen is unknown. The junction and the germline gene differ at one end; a read error may be behind it. The entry originates in a study of response to subunit inactivated influenza vaccine. Study conclusions and caveats: That few new T cells are recruited by each seasonal influenza vaccination was the authors' suggestion.

TCRdb used MiXCR to reprocess the RT-PCR reads, holding one entry per CDR3 protein. The sample shows roughly 520,000 distinct CDR3 sequences, about 25% of them seen only once. CDR3 length equals 18 residues. The germline gives CDR1 SSHAT, CDR2 FNYEAQ (reference sequence). This receptor was identified in a man aged 45-65 years who received an inactivated influenza vaccine. Material: CD4+ T cells sorted from PBMCs, obtained approximately 5 days after vaccination. The chain combines TRBV7-7 with TRBJ2-7; 13 bases map to TRBD2. CDR3 amino acids: CASSFRTSGGLSSYEQYF. The CDR3 nucleotides are TGTGCTAGCAGCTTCCGGACTAGCGGGGGCTTGAGCTCCTACGAGCAGTACTTC. Supplemented by reference TRBV7-7 and TRBJ2-7, the full variable domain reads GAGVSQSPRYKVTKRGQDVTLRCDPISSHATLYWYQQALGQGPEFLTYFNYEAQPDKSGLPSDRFSAERPEGSISTLTIQRTEQRDSAMYRCASSFRTSGGLSSYEQYFGPGTRLTVT.